Listed here are 26 T cell receptor beta chains from one sample, sequenced in a study of T cell repertoires in cytomegalovirus infection. For these TCRs, the target antigens are not known. TCRdb independently ran MiXCR on the reads; one entry per CDR3 protein. The top ten clones hold over 15% of a sample with about 700,000 distinct CDR3 sequences, around 30% of them seen once. This sample comprised cultured PBMCs, obtained from culture after CMV antigen stimulation. All receptors derive from a human donor in good health (CMV status not recorded). Some clones in this sample may be carry-over from other donors' samples.

This clonotype has a handful of counts. The chain combines TRBV6-1 with TRBJ1-2; D is possibly TRBD1 (5 bases). CDR3 size: 16 residues. V lost 2 bases to trimming and J lost 3 bases, with 16 bases between them. Germline CDR1 and CDR2: MNHNS and SASEGT. CDR3 nucleotides: TGTGCCAGCAGTGAATCTGGGCAGGGTCGACACTATGGCTACACCTTC. Encoded protein: CASSESGQGRHYGYTF.

J is TRBJ1-6 and V is TRBV20-1; no definite D call. The V end lost 4 bases, the J end lost 10 bases, and 14 bases lay between the germline ends. The CDR3 runs 13 residues. The V gene's germline CDR1 is DFQATT and CDR2 SNEGSKA (reference sequence). CDR3 in DNA: TGCAGTGCTAAAGGCGGGGTTCGCTCACCCCTCCACTTT. Translated: CSAKGGVRSPLHF.

V and J are TRBV10-3 and TRBJ1-1, with D maybe TRBD1 (6 bases). Deletions cut 7 bases from V and 4 bases from J, with 13 bases between. The CDR3 spans 13 residues. Germline loops: CDR1 ENHRY, CDR2 SYGVKD. This CDR3 is CAINQGPSTEAFF. The CDR3, as DNA: TGTGCCATCAACCAGGGGCCGTCCACTGAAGCTTTCTTT.

This clonotype appeared a few times. CDR3: CASSPHSGASYEQYF. CDR3 in DNA: TGTGCCAGCTCCCCCCATAGCGGGGCCTCCTACGAGCAGTACTTC. V and J are TRBV11-2 and TRBJ2-7; 8 bases are shared with TRBD2. The CDR3 loop spans 15 amino acids. Germline-derived CDR1 and CDR2 are SGHAT and FQNNGV. Germline trimming cut 8 bases from V and 0 bases from J; bases unmatched to any gene: 9.

This chain connects TRBV4-1 to TRBJ2-3; TRBD2 agrees at 7 bases. Germline values: CDR1 MGHRA, CDR2 YSYEKL. This CDR3 has 15 amino acids. J was trimmed by 6 bases and V by 4 bases; bases with no gene match: 10. DNA of the CDR3: TGCGCCAGCAGCCGCCGGCGGGGGTTTTGGGATACGCAGTATTTT. Translating it yields CASSRRRGFWDTQYF.

This chain uses TRBV12-3 or TRBV12-4 with TRBJ2-1; perhaps TRBD2 as D (6 bases). V was pared by 9 bases and J by 10 bases, with 16 bases between. This CDR3 is built from 12 residues. CDR3 in DNA: TGTGCCAGTCCGTCTGTCGGGGGAGAGCAGTTCTTC. It encodes CASPSVGGEQFF.

J is TRBJ2-1 and V is TRBV12-3 or TRBV12-4; 8 positions agree with TRBD2. The CDR3 is 13 amino acids. V was clipped by 5 bases and J by 7 bases; unmatched bases: 4. CDR3 nucleotide sequence: TGTGCCAGCAGTGCAAGCGGGGGAAATGAGCAGTTCTTC. This encodes CASSASGGNEQFF.

The gene calls are TRBV20-1 and TRBJ2-1; TRBD2 agrees at 14 bases. Germline V lookup: CDR1 DFQATT, CDR2 SNEGSKA (reference sequence). The CDR3 has 14 amino acids. Unmatched junction bases numbered 5, after V lost 3 bases and J lost 10 bases. In DNA form, the CDR3 reads TGCAGTGCTAGTTTAGGACTAGCGGGAGGCGAGCAGTTCTTC. It translates to CSASLGLAGGEQFF.

CDR3 DNA sequence: TGTGCCAGCAGTTTTGAGGTCACTAATGAAAAACTGTTTTTT. Protein product: CASSFEVTNEKLFF. The rearrangement uses TRBV12-3 or TRBV12-4 and TRBJ1-4; D remains ambiguous. With 3 bases removed from V and 2 bases from J, the gap between germline ends came to 7 bases. The CDR3 has 14 residues.

This chain joins TRBV3-1 and TRBJ2-1; TRBD2 aligns across 14 bases. Germline values: CDR1 LGHDT, CDR2 YNNKEL (reference sequence). V gave up 6 bases and J gave up 9 bases; unmatched junction bases: 4. The CDR3 contains 14 residues. The CDR3 DNA follows: TGTGCCAGCAGGGGACTAGCGGGAGTTTCTGAGCAGTTCTTC. It codes for CASRGLAGVSEQFF.

This sequence joins TRBV7-2 and TRBJ2-7; D assignment may be TRBD1 or TRBD2 (5 bases each). V lost 5 bases, J lost 2 bases, and 19 bases lay in between. The CDR3 covers 16 residues. Per germline, CDR1 SGHTA and CDR2 FQGNSA. The CDR3 is CASSPQVGDAAYEQYF. Written as DNA, the CDR3 is TGTGCCAGCAGCCCTCAGGTGGGGGACGCTGCCTACGAGCAGTACTTC.

J is TRBJ2-5 and V is TRBV2; D remains unclear. The germline V gene encodes CDR1 SNHLY and CDR2 FYNNEI. V lost 1 base, J lost 2 bases, and 5 bases lay in between. CDR3 length: 13 amino acids. CDR3 sequence (DNA): TGTGCCAGCAGTGAAGTCAGTCAAGAGACCCAGTACTTC. Protein product: CASSEVSQETQYF.

The J gene is TRBJ2-7, the V gene TRBV6-1; D gene uncertain. V lost 1 base and J 6 bases, leaving 7 bases between the germline ends. Germline V CDR1 and CDR2: MNHNS, SASEGT. The CDR3 consists of 12 residues. The CDR3 nucleotides read TGTGCCAGCAGTGAAGGTACAAGCGAGCAGTACTTC. Encoded protein: CASSEGTSEQYF.

The CDR3 DNA reads as TGTGCCAGCAGCTTAGCGTGGATGGAGACCCAGTACTTC. Encoded protein: CASSLAWMETQYF. The chain recombines TRBV7-2 with TRBJ2-5; unclear D gene. CDR3 length: 13 residues. CDR1 is SGHTA and CDR2 is FQGNSA in the germline V gene. Trimming took off 0 bases at V and 5 bases at J, with 7 bases between the two ends.

The sample holds many counts of this clonotype. The rearrangement links TRBV12-3 or TRBV12-4 to TRBJ1-6, with D perhaps TRBD1 (6 bases). The CDR3 has 14 residues. V gave up 3 bases and J gave up 8 bases, with 11 bases separating them. The CDR3 bases are TGTGCCAGCAGTTTGAGGGGGAGGGATTCACCCCTCCACTTT. It specifies CASSLRGRDSPLHF.

CDR3 coding DNA: TGTGCCAGCAGTCTCCGTAGCGGGGGCAGCACAGATACGCAGTATTTT. Translating gives CASSLRSGGSTDTQYF. V gene TRBV7-9 combines with J gene TRBJ2-3; 9 nucleotides align to TRBD2. CDR1 is SEHNR, CDR2 FQNEAQ, per germline (reference sequence). The CDR3 covers 16 residues. With V trimmed by 6 bases and J by 0 bases, 7 bases remained unmatched.

This clonotype has a handful of counts. The chain is built from TRBV29-1 and TRBJ1-3, with D uncertain. CDR3 length: 11 amino acids. Germline values: CDR1 SQVTM, CDR2 ANQGSEA. V was trimmed by 3 bases and J by 4 bases, leaving 4 bases between them. The CDR3 sequence is CSVDKGNTIYF. For the CDR3, the DNA is TGCAGCGTTGATAAGGGAAACACCATATATTTT.

This rearrangement joins TRBV10-3 to TRBJ1-1, with 8 bases aligning to TRBD1. The V and J ends lost 3 bases and 2 bases, in that order; junction bases with no gene match: 8. The germline V gene has CDR1 ENHRY and CDR2 SYGVKD. This CDR3 spans 16 amino acids. CDR3 residues: CAISERMGQANTEAFF. CDR3 nucleotides: TGTGCCATCAGTGAAAGAATGGGACAGGCAAACACTGAAGCTTTCTTT.

The V call is TRBV20-1, the J call TRBJ1-2, with a possible D match to TRBD1 (6 bases). This CDR3 has 15 residues. V lost 3 bases, J lost 3 bases, and 17 bases lay in between. Germline CDR1 is DFQATT and CDR2 is SNEGSKA (reference sequence). CDR3 nucleotide sequence: TGCAGTGCTAGCCCCCGGACAGATTATCACTATGGCTACACCTTC. Residues: CSASPRTDYHYGYTF.

The chain uses TRBV19 and TRBJ2-1; TRBD2 is a possible D gene (5 bases). This CDR3 is built from 14 residues. V lost 9 bases and J 4 bases, leaving 16 bases between the germline ends. Germline lookup yields CDR1 LNHDA and CDR2 SQIVND (reference sequence). CDR3 sequence: CASQALGDYNEQFF. CDR3 in DNA: TGTGCCAGCCAGGCACTAGGAGATTACAATGAGCAGTTCTTC.

There are a few counts of this clonotype. The rearrangement joins TRBV10-3 to TRBJ2-5, with D possibly matching TRBD1 (6 bases). Germline V gene data show CDR1 as ENHRY and CDR2 as SYGVKD. This CDR3 region has 13 residues. The V and J ends lost 3 bases and 2 bases respectively, with 7 bases between them. CDR3 residues: CAISDGQQETQYF. CDR3 sequence (DNA): TGTGCCATCAGTGATGGACAGCAAGAGACCCAGTACTTC.

The genes are TRBV25-1 and TRBJ1-1; no clear D. Germline V CDR1 and CDR2: MGHDK, SYGVNS. CDR3 length: 15 residues. Trimming cost V 1 base and J 10 bases, with 19 bases left between them. CDR3 amino acids: CASSESDGFHRSAFF. In DNA, the CDR3 is TGTGCCAGCAGTGAATCGGATGGGTTCCATAGATCAGCTTTCTTT.

J is TRBJ2-2 and V is TRBV6-1; D possibly corresponds to TRBD1 (5 bases). The V and J ends lost 9 bases and 0 bases respectively, with 14 bases between them. The CDR3 is made up of 15 amino acids. The germline gives CDR1 MNHNS, CDR2 SASEGT. The CDR3 spells CASQKAGTNTGELFF. The CDR3 DNA follows: TGTGCCAGTCAAAAGGCAGGGACGAACACCGGGGAGCTGTTTTTT.

The table lists this clonotype with many counts. This sequence joins TRBV7-2 and TRBJ2-3; possibly TRBD1 or TRBD2 for D (6 bases each). Germline CDR1 and CDR2: SGHTA and FQGNSA. V was pared by 0 bases and J by 6 bases, with 13 bases between. The CDR3 has 15 residues. CDR3: CASSLASRGVDTQYF. The CDR3 coding sequence is TGTGCCAGCAGCTTAGCATCTAGGGGGGTCGATACGCAGTATTTT.

The chain recombines TRBV6-8 with TRBJ2-3; D assignment may be TRBD1 or TRBD2 (5 bases each). V was trimmed by 7 bases and J by 0 bases, leaving 8 bases between them. The CDR3 has 13 amino acids. Germline-derived CDR1 and CDR2 are MNHGY and SAAAGT. CDR3 region: CASMGVSTDTQYF. DNA of the CDR3: TGTGCCAGCATGGGGGTTAGCACAGATACGCAGTATTTT.

This chain connects TRBV10-3 to TRBJ2-5, with D uncertain. Deletions cut 0 bases from V and 5 bases from J, with 10 bases between. The CDR3 runs to 14 residues. Germline assignment: CDR1 ENHRY and CDR2 SYGVKD. CDR3 in DNA: TGTGCCATCAGTGAGTCGAACGATAGGGAGACCCAGTACTTC. Translation: CAISESNDRETQYF.